The 3 T cell receptor beta chains below come from one sample, sequenced in a study of shared clonotypes between healthy human individuals. Naive CD8 populations comprised CD45RO-negative cells positively selected for CCR7, excluding terminally differentiated effector memory CD45RA+ cells. The table came from immunoSEQ multiplex PCR; TCRdb's copy has only in-frame clones and leaves some out. The sample shows 600,000 or so clones, 95% to 98% of them seen only once. Sequencing input: naive CD8+ T cells sorted from blood. The origin of the receptors is a man younger than 40 in good health.

The chain combines TRBV5-4 with TRBJ2-7, with D possibly matching TRBD1 (6 bases). Germline V lookup: CDR1 SGHNT, CDR2 YYREEE (reference sequence). The V and J ends lost 0 bases and 2 bases respectively, with 12 bases between them. The CDR3 has 15 residues. The CDR3 sequence: CASSLVEDSTYEQYF. CDR3 sequence (DNA): TGTGCCAGCAGCTTGGTCGAGGACAGCACCTACGAGCAGTACTTC.

This rearrangement joins TRBV9 to TRBJ2-2, with a possible D match to TRBD1 (6 bases). The CDR3 length is 18 residues. CDR1 and CDR2 (germline): SGDLS, YYNGEE. Trimming removed 0 bases at V and 6 bases at J, with 21 bases between. The CDR3 DNA follows: TGTGCCAGCAGCGTAGCTGACAGGATAAGAATAAACGCCGGGGAGCTGTTTTTT. Protein sequence: CASSVADRIRINAGELFF.

The rearrangement uses TRBV27 and TRBJ2-2; D remains ambiguous. The CDR3 runs 13 residues. V shed 2 bases and J shed 3 bases, with 4 bases lying between them. Germline CDR1 is MNHEY and CDR2 is SMNVEV (reference sequence). The CDR3 reads CASSLIHTGELFF. The CDR3 DNA follows: TGTGCCAGCAGTTTAATCCACACCGGGGAGCTGTTTTTT.